These 10 T cell receptor beta chains were all obtained from the same sample, sequenced in a study of cytomegalovirus exposure and HLA in healthy donors. The study ran its PCR with 60 Vbeta and 13 Jbeta primers. Some clones are missing from TCRdb's copy, which holds only in-frame ones; the method was immunoSEQ multiplex PCR. The data contain 60,000 to 75,000 clones, approximately 81% of them seen just once; the ten biggest clones take up 22%. Sequencing was done on a sample of PBMCs. The receptors here all came from a woman aged 30 to 39 in good health and CMV-seropositive.

Here the CDR3 reads CASSMGENSNQPQHF. DNA of the CDR3: TGTGCCAGCAGTATGGGAGAAAATAGCAATCAGCCCCAGCATTTT. The genes are TRBV28 and TRBJ1-5; D unresolved. The CDR3 is 15 residues long. Per germline, CDR1 MDHEN and CDR2 SYDVKM. V was cut by 5 bases and J by 0 bases, with 11 bases left in between.

V gene TRBV29-1 combines with J gene TRBJ2-7; TRBD1 matches at 7 bases. CDR1 and CDR2 (germline): SQVTM, ANQGSEA. The CDR3 length is 13 residues. Trimming cost V 6 bases and J 0 bases; bases outside gene matches: 5. The CDR3, as DNA: TGCAGCGTCGTAAGGGGGCTCTCCTACGAGCAGTACTTC. This translates into CSVVRGLSYEQYF.

V and J are TRBV6-5 and TRBJ2-7; D not resolved. V gave up 8 bases and J gave up 3 bases, with 11 bases separating them. CDR1 and CDR2 (germline): MNHEY, SVGAGI. The CDR3 is made up of 12 amino acids. CDR3 nucleotides: TGTGCCAGCCGGCGGAACTTCTACGAGCAGTACTTC. Its protein is CASRRNFYEQYF.

This chain joins TRBV5-1 and TRBJ1-4, with D tentatively TRBD1 (6 bases). The CDR3 extends over 13 amino acids. Germline V gene sequence: CDR1 SGHRS, CDR2 YFSETQ. V was cut by 4 bases and J by 11 bases, with 15 bases left in between. CDR3 in amino acids: CASSPSNREKLFF. The CDR3 DNA follows: TGCGCCAGCAGCCCCTCGAACAGGGAGAAACTGTTTTTT. The full variable domain, completed using reference TRBV5-1 and TRBJ1-4, is KAGVTQTPRYLIKTRGQQVTLSCSPISGHRSVSWYQQTPGQGLQFLFEYFSETQRNKGNFPGRFSGRQFSNSRSEMNVSTLELGDSALYLCASSPSNREKLFFGSGTQLSVL.

The chain recombines TRBV9 with TRBJ2-5; TRBD2 aligns across 9 bases. This CDR3 is 15 amino acids long. Per the germline V gene, CDR1 is SGDLS and CDR2 is YYNGEE. V was pared by 0 bases and J by 4 bases, with 4 bases of the junction left unmatched. Here the CDR3 reads CASSVGQREAETQYF. CDR3 coding DNA: TGTGCCAGCAGCGTAGGGCAGCGGGAGGCAGAGACCCAGTACTTC.

The chain is built from TRBV2 and TRBJ1-1; a possible D gene is TRBD1 (6 bases). Trimming left V 6 bases short and J 1 base short, with 12 bases between. Germline V lookup: CDR1 SNHLY, CDR2 FYNNEI. The CDR3 spans 14 residues. CDR3 coding DNA: TGTGCCAGCAGCCAGGGGTACCGGAACACTGAAGCTTTCTTT. Protein product: CASSQGYRNTEAFF.

The V and J genes are TRBV29-1 and TRBJ2-3; TRBD2 aligns across 9 bases. The V gene end was trimmed by 3 bases and the J gene end by 0 bases; junction bases not matched to a gene: 7. There are 16 residues in the CDR3. CDR1 is SQVTM and CDR2 is ANQGSEA in the germline V gene. The CDR3 reads CSVDGLAGTSTDTQYF. The CDR3 DNA follows: TGCAGCGTTGATGGGCTAGCGGGAACTAGCACAGATACGCAGTATTTT.

The J gene is TRBJ1-4, the V gene TRBV5-4, with 7 bases fitting TRBD1. This CDR3 is built from 14 residues. Germline CDR1 and CDR2: SGHNT and YYREEE (reference sequence). Trimming cost V 4 bases and J 8 bases; bases outside gene matches: 8. The CDR3 DNA sequence: TGTGCCAGCAGCACCGGGACAGCGAGGGAAAAACTGTTTTTT. Translating it yields CASSTGTAREKLFF.

CDR3 sequence: CAWSGASGLAKNIQYF. The CDR3 nucleotides are TGTGCCTGGAGTGGGGCTAGCGGTCTAGCCAAAAACATTCAGTACTTC. V usage is TRBV30 and J usage is TRBJ2-4; 7 positions match TRBD2. Germline V gene sequence: CDR1 GTSNPN, CDR2 SVGIG (reference sequence). CDR3 size: 16 residues. Trimming cost V 1 base and J 0 bases; bases outside gene matches: 6. Filled out from reference TRBV30 and TRBJ2-4, the complete variable domain reads SQTIHQWPATLVQPVGSPLSLECTVEGTSNPNLYWYRQAAGRGLQLLFYSVGIGQISSEVPQNLSASRPQDRQFILSSKKLLLSDSGFYLCAWSGASGLAKNIQYFGAGTRLSVL.

V usage is TRBV9 and J usage is TRBJ1-2; 8 nucleotides agree with TRBD1. Per germline, CDR1 SGDLS and CDR2 YYNGEE. With V trimmed by 3 bases and J by 12 bases, 4 bases remained unmatched. The CDR3 is 11 residues long. Here the CDR3 reads CASSGGQENTF. CDR3 bases: TGTGCCAGCAGCGGGGGACAGGAGAACACCTTC. Full variable domain (outside the CDR3, taken from reference TRBV9 and TRBJ1-2): DSGVTQTPKHLITATGQRVTLRCSPRSGDLSVYWYQQSLDQGLQFLIQYYNGEERAKGNILERFSAQQFPDLHSELNLSSLELGDSALYFCASSGGQENTFGSGTRLTVV.